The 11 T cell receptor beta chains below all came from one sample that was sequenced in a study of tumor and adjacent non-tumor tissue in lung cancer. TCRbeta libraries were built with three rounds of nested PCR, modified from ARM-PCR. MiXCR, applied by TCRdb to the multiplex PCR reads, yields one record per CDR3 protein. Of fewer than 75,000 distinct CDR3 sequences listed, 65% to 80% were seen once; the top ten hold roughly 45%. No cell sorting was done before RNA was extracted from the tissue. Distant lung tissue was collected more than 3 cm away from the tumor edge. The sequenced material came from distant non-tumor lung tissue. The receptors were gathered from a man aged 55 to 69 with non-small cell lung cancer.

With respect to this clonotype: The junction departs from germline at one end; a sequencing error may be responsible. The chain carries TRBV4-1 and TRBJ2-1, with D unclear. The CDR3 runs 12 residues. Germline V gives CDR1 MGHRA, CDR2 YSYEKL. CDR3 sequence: CASYQGYNEQFF. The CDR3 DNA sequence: TGCGCCAGCTACCAAGGGTACAATGAACAGTTCTTC.

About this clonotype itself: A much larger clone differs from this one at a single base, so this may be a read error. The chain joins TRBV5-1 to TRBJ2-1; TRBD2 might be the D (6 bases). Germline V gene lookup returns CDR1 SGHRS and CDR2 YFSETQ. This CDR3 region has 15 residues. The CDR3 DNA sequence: TGCACCAGCAGCTTGGCCGGGGGTTCGGCCAATGAGCAGTTCTTC. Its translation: CTSSLAGGSANEQFF. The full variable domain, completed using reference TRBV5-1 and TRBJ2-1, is KAGVTQTPRYLIKTRGQQVTLSCSPISGHRSVSWYQQTPGQGLQFLFEYFSETQRNKGNFPGRFSGRQFSNSRSEMNVSTLELGDSALYLCTSSLAGGSANEQFFGPGTRLTVL.

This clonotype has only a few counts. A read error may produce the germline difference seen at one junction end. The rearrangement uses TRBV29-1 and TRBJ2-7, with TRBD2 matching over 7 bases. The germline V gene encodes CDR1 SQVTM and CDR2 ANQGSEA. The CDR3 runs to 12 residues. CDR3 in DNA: TGCAGCATTGTAAGGGAGGGCGACGAACAGTACTTC. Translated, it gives CSIVREGDEQYF.

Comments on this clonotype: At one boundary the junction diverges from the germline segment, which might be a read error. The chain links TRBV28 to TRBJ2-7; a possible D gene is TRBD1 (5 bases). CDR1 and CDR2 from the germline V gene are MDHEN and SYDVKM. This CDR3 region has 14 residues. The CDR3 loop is CASSLRDRAYEQYF. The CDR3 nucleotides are TGTGCCAGCAGTTTAAGAGACAGAGCCTACGAGCAATACTTC. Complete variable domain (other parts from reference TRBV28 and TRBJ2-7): DVKVTQSSRYLVKRTGEKVFLECVQDMDHENMFWYRQDPGLGLRLIYFSYDVKMKEKGDIPEGYSVSREKKERFSLILESASTNQTSMYLCASSLRDRAYEQYFGPGTRLTVT.

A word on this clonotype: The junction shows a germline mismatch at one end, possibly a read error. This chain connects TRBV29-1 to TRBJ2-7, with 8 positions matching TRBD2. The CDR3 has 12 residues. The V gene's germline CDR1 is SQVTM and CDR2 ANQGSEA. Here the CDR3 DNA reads TGCAGAGTTGGGGCGGGAGGCTCCGAGCAGTACTTC. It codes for CRVGAGGSEQYF.

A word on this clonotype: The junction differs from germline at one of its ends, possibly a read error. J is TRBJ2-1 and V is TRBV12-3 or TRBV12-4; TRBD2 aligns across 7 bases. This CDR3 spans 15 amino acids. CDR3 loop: CVSNFPQRDHDEQFF. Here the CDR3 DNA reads TGTGTCAGCAATTTCCCTCAGCGGGACCACGATGAACAGTTCTTC.

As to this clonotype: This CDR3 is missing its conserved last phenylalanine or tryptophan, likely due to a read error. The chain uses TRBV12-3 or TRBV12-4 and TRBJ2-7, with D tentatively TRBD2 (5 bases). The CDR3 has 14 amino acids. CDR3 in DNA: TGTGCCAACAGTTTTCTTGGGAGCTTCTACGAGCAGTACCTC. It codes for CANSFLGSFYEQYL.

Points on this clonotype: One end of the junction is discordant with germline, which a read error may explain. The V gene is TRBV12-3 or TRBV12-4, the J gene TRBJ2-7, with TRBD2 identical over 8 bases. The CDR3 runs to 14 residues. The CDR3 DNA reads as TGTGTCAGCAGAGGAAGGACTAGCTTTGGCGAGCTGTACTTC. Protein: CVSRGRTSFGELYF.

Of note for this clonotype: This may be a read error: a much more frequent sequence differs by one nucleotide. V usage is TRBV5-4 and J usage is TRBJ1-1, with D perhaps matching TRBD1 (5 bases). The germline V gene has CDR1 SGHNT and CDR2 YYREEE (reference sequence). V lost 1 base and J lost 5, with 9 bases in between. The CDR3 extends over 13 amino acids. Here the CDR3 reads CASSLIGETEAFF. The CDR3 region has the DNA TGTGCCAGCAGCTTGATAGGGGAAACTGAAGCTTTCTTT.

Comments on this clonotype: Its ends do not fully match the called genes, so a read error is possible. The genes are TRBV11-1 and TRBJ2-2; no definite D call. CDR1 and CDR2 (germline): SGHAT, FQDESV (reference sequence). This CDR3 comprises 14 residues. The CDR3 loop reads CASSYTTGTVELSF. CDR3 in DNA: TGTGCCAGTAGCTATACTACTGGCACCGTGGAACTGTCTTTT.

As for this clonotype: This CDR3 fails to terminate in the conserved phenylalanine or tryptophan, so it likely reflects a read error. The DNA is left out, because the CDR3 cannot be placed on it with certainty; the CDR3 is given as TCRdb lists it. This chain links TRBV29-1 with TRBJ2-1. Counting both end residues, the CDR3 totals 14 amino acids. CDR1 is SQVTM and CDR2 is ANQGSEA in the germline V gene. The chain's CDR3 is CSVKDPGIYNEKFL.